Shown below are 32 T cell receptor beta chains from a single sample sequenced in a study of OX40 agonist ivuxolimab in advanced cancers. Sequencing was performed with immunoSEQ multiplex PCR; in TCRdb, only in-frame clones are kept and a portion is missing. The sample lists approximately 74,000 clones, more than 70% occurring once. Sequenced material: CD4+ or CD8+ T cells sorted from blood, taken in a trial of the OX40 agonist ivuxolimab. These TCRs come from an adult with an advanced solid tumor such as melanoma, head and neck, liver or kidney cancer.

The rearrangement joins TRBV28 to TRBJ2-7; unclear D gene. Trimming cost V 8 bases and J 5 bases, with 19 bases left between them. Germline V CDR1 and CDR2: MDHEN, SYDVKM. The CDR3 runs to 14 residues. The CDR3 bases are TGTGCCAGCCCTGGCCCCAATTCCGACCACGAGCAGTACTTC. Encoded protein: CASPGPNSDHEQYF.

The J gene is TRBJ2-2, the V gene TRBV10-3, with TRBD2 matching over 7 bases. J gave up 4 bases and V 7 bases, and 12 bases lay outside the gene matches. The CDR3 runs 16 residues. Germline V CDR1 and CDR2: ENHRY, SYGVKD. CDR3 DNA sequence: TGTGCCATCAACGCCCAGGCTAGCGGTCCCACCGGGGAGCTGTTTTTT. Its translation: CAINAQASGPTGELFF.

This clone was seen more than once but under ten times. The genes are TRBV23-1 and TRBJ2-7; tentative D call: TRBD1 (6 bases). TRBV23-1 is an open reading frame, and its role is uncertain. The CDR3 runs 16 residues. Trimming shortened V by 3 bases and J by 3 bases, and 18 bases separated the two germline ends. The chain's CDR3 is CASSHPTRDNLYEQYF. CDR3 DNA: TGCGCCAGCAGTCACCCGACACGGGACAACCTCTACGAGCAGTACTTC.

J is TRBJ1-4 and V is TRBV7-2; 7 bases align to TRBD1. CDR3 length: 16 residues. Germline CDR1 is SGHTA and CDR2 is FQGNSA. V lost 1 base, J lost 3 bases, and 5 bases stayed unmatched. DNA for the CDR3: TGTGCCAGCAGCTTAGTCGGGACAGAGCCTAATGAAAAACTGTTTTTT. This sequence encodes CASSLVGTEPNEKLFF.

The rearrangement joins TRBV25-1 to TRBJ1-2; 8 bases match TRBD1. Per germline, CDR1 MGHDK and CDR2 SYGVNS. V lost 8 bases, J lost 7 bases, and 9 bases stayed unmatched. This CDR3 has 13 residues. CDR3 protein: CASSRTGLSGYTF. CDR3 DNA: TGTGCCAGCTCCCGGACAGGGCTGAGTGGCTACACCTTC.

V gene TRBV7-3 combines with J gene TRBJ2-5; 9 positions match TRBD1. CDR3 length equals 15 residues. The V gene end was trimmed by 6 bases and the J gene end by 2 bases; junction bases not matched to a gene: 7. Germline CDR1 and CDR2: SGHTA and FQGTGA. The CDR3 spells CASSAKGQGQETQYF. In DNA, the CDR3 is TGTGCCAGCAGTGCAAAGGGACAGGGACAAGAGACCCAGTACTTC.

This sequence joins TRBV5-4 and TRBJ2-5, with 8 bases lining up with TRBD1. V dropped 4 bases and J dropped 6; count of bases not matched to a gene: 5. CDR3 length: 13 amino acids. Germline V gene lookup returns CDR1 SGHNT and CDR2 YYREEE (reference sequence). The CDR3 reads CASSTGQGKTQYF. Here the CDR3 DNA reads TGTGCCAGCAGCACCGGACAGGGCAAGACCCAGTACTTC.

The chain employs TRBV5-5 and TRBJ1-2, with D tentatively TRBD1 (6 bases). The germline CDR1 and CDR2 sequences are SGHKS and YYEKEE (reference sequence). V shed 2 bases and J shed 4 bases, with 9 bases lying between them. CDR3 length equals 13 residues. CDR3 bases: TGTGCCAGCAGCTTCGGAGGGGGCTATGGCTACACCTTC. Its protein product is CASSFGGGYGYTF.

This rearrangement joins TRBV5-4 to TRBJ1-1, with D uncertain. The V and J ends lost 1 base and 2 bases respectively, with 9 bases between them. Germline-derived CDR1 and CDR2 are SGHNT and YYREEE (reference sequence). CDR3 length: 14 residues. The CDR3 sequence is CASSLSLGNTEAFF. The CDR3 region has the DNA TGTGCCAGCAGCTTGTCGTTAGGAAACACTGAAGCTTTCTTT.

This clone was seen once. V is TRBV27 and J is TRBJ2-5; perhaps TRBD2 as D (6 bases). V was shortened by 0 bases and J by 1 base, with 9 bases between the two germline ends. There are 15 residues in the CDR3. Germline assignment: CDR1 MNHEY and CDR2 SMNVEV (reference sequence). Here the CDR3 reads CASSLSWGVQETQYF. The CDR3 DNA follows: TGTGCCAGCAGTTTATCGTGGGGGGTCCAAGAGACCCAGTACTTC.

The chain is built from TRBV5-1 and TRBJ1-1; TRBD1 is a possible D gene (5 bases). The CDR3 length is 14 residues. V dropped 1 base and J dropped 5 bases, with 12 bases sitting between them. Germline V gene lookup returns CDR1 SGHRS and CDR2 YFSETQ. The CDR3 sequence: CASSLLGEKTEAFF. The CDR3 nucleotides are TGCGCCAGCAGCTTGTTGGGGGAAAAGACTGAAGCTTTCTTT.

CDR3 loop: CASNKGRSSDTEAFF. The DNA of the CDR3 is TGTGCCAGCAACAAAGGGAGGTCGTCGGACACTGAAGCTTTCTTT. The V and J genes are TRBV6-1 and TRBJ1-1; D uncertain. CDR1 is MNHNS, CDR2 SASEGT, per germline. The CDR3 totals 15 residues. Trimming removed 7 bases from V and 3 bases from J, with 18 bases in between.

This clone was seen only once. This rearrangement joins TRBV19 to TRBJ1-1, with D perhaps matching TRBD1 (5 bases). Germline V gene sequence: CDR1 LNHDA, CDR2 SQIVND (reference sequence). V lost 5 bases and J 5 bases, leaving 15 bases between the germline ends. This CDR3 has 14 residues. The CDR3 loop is CASSGGKGVTEAFF. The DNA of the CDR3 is TGTGCCAGTAGTGGGGGGAAAGGGGTAACTGAAGCTTTCTTT.

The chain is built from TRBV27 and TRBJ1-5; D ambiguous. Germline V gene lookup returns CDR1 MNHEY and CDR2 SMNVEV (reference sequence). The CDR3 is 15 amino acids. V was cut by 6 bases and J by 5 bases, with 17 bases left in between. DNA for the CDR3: TGTGCCAGCAGGGGCGACCCCTATACTGATCAGCCCCAGCATTTT. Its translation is CASRGDPYTDQPQHF.

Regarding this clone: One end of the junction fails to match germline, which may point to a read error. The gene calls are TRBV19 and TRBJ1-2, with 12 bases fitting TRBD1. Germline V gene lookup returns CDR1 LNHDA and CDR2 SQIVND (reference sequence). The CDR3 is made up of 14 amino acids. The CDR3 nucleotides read TGTGCCAGTATATCCGGGACAGGGGGCTCCTTGGGCTTCTTC. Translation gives CASISGTGGSLGFF.

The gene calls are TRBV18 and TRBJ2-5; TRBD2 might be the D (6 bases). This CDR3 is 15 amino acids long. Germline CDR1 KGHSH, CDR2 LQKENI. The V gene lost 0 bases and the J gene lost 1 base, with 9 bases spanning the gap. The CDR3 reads CASSPPGGLQETQYF. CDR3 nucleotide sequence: TGTGCCAGCTCACCACCGGGAGGCCTCCAAGAGACCCAGTACTTC.

Here the CDR3 DNA reads TGTGCCAGCAGGGTGGACATTCACACCGGGGAGCTGTTTTTT. Encoded protein: CASRVDIHTGELFF. The chain combines TRBV6-5 with TRBJ2-2, with D perhaps TRBD1 (5 bases). This CDR3 is built from 14 residues. Trimming stripped 6 bases from V and 3 bases from J, with 11 bases between. CDR1 and CDR2 (germline): MNHEY, SVGAGI.

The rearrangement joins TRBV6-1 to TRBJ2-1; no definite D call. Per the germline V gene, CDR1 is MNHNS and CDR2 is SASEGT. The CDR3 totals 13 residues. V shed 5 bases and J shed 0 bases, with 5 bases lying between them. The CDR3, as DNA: TGTGCCAGCAGTCAGTACTCCTACAATGAGCAGTTCTTC. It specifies CASSQYSYNEQFF.

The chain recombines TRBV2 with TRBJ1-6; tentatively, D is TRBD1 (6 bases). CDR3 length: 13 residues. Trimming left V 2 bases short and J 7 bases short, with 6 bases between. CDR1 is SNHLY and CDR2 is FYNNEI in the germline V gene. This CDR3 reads CASSEQGNSPLHF. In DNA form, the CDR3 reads TGTGCCAGCAGTGAACAGGGGAATTCACCCCTCCACTTT.

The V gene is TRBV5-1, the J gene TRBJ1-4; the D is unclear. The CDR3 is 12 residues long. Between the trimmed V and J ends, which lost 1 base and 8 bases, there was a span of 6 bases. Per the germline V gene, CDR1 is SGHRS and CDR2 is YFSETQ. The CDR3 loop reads CASSLLGEKLFF. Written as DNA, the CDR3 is TGCGCCAGCAGCTTGTTGGGAGAAAAACTGTTTTTT.

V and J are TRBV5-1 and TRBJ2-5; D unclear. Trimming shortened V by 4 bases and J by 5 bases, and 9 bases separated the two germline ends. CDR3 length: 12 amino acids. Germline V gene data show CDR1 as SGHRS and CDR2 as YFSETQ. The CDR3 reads CASSPRFETQYF. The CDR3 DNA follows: TGCGCCAGCAGCCCCAGGTTCGAGACCCAGTACTTC.

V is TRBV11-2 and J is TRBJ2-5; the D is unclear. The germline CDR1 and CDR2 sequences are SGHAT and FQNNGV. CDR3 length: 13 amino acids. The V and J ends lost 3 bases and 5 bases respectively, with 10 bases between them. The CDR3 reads CASSFFVFETQYF. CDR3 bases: TGTGCCAGCAGCTTTTTCGTGTTTGAGACCCAGTACTTC.

DNA of the CDR3: TGTGCCAGCAGCGAACCGGTTCAGATCATGAACACTGAAGCTTTCTTT. It codes for CASSEPVQIMNTEAFF. The V and J genes are TRBV5-4 and TRBJ1-1; D gene unclear. V lost 4 bases and J lost 0, with 16 bases in between. The CDR3 is made up of 16 amino acids. Looked up from germline, CDR1 is SGHNT and CDR2 is YYREEE (reference sequence).

CDR3 sequence: CASSLLGGSRSPLHF. CDR3 nucleotide sequence: TGCGCCAGCAGCCTCCTCGGGGGTTCCCGTTCACCCCTCCACTTT. The chain is built from TRBV4-3 and TRBJ1-6; possible D gene TRBD1, 5 bases. This CDR3 region has 15 residues. V lost 4 bases and J 9 bases, leaving 16 bases between the germline ends. Germline V gives CDR1 LGHNA, CDR2 YSLEER.

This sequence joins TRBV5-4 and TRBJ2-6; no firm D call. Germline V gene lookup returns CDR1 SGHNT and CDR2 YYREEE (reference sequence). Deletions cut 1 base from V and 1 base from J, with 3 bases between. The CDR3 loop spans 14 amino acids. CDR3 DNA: TGTGCCAGCAGCTTGTATTCTGGGGCCAACGTCCTGACTTTC. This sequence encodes CASSLYSGANVLTF.

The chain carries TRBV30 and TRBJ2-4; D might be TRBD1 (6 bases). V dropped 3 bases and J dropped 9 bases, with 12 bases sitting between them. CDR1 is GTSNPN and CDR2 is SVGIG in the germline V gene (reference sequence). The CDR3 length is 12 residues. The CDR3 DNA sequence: TGTGCCTGGAGAGAAACAGGGTTCATTCAGTACTTC. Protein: CAWRETGFIQYF.

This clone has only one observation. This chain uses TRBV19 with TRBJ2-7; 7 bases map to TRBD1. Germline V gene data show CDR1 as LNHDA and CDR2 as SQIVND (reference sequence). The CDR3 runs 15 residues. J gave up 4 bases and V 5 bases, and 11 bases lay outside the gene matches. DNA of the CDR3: TGTGCCAGTAGTGACCCCCGCCGGGACAGATACGAGCAGTACTTC. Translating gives CASSDPRRDRYEQYF.

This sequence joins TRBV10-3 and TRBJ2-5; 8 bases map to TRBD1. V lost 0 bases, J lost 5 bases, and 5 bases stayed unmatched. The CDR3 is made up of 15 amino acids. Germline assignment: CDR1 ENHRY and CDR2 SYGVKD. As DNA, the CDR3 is TGTGCCATCAGTGAGTCAGCAGGGGGCGGGGAGACCCAGTACTTC. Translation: CAISESAGGGETQYF.

The chain's CDR3 is CASSLAGGPNEQFF. In nucleotides, the CDR3 is TGTGCCAGCAGTTTAGCGGGGGGGCCCAATGAGCAGTTCTTC. The chain recombines TRBV28 with TRBJ2-1; TRBD2 agrees at 9 bases. The CDR3 is 14 residues long. CDR1 and CDR2 (germline): MDHEN, SYDVKM. V dropped 2 bases and J dropped 6; count of bases not matched to a gene: 2.

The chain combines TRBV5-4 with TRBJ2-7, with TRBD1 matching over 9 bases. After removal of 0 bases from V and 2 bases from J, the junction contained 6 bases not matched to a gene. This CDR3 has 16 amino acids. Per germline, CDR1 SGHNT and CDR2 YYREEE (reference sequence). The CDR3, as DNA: TGTGCCAGCAGCTTGGGGGACAGGGTAGCGGCCTACGAGCAGTACTTC. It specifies CASSLGDRVAAYEQYF.

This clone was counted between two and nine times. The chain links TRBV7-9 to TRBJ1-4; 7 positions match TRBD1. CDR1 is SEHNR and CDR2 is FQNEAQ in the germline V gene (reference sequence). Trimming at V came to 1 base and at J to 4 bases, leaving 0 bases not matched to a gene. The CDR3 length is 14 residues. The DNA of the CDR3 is TGTGCCAGCAGCTTAGGACAGGGTAATGAAAAACTGTTTTTT. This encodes CASSLGQGNEKLFF.

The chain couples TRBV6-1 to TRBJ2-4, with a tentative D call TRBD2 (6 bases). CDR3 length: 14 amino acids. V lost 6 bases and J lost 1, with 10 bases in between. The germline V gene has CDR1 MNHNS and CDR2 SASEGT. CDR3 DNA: TGTGCCAGCAGAGGGAGGCTGGCCAAAAACATTCAGTACTTC. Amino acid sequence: CASRGRLAKNIQYF.